These 9 T cell receptor beta chains originate from one sample sequenced in a study of T cell clones after liver transplantation. Sequenced by immunoSEQ multiplex PCR; TCRdb stores in-frame clones only, minus some. Of some 120,000 clones detected, approximately 90% appear once; the ten largest clones hold 0.83%. Material: CD4+ T cells from blood, obtained 12 months after liver transplant. These receptors were obtained from a human patient who received a liver transplant. The graft donor may have given rise to some T cells.

The chain employs TRBV2 and TRBJ2-7, with D possibly TRBD1 on 6 matching bases. Deletions cut 8 bases from V and 1 base from J, with 21 bases between. Germline CDR1 SNHLY, CDR2 FYNNEI. CDR3 length equals 16 residues. CDR3 DNA: TGTGCCAGCTCACCCTCCCAGGGGCAGGGTTCCTACGAGCAGTACTTC. Residues: CASSPSQGQGSYEQYF.

V and J are TRBV4-1 and TRBJ2-7; D is undetermined. Trimming pared 3 bases from V and 2 bases from J, leaving 11 bases between. This CDR3 is 14 amino acids long. Germline V gene lookup returns CDR1 MGHRA and CDR2 YSYEKL. In DNA form, the CDR3 reads TGCGCCAGCAGCCAGTTCGGCGGAACCTACGAGCAGTACTTC. Protein: CASSQFGGTYEQYF.

The chain links TRBV19 to TRBJ1-2, with D unresolved. The CDR3 is made up of 14 amino acids. In germline, CDR1 is LNHDA, CDR2 SQIVND (reference sequence). The V end lost 3 bases, the J end lost 6 bases, and 14 bases lay between the germline ends. CDR3 in DNA: TGTGCCAGTAGTATCAATTCAGCTTTGAATGGCTACACCTTC. Amino acids: CASSINSALNGYTF.

In its sample, this clone was seen once. This chain uses TRBV11-3 with TRBJ1-1; 8 bases line up with TRBD1. Trimming cost V 5 bases and J 1 base; bases outside gene matches: 6. CDR3 length equals 15 residues. Germline V lookup: CDR1 SGHNT, CDR2 YENEEA. CDR3 bases: TGTGCCAGCAGCGTCTCAGGGGGCCAGAACACTGAAGCTTTCTTT. Translation gives CASSVSGGQNTEAFF.

The J gene is TRBJ2-3, the V gene TRBV11-2, with a possible D match to TRBD2 (6 bases). Trimming left V 0 bases short and J 4 bases short, with 11 bases between. The CDR3 has 15 residues. In germline, CDR1 is SGHAT, CDR2 FQNNGV. The CDR3: CASSLDGGISDTQYF. CDR3 DNA: TGTGCCAGCAGCTTAGACGGAGGGATTTCAGATACGCAGTATTTT.

The chain uses TRBV7-8 and TRBJ2-3; 11 nucleotides agree with TRBD2. Germline V lookup: CDR1 SGHVS, CDR2 FQNEAQ. The CDR3 length is 17 residues. V dropped 3 bases and J dropped 2; count of bases not matched to a gene: 7. CDR3 in amino acids: CASSLTGTSGITDTQYF. Written as DNA, the CDR3 is TGTGCCAGCAGCTTGACCGGGACTAGCGGAATCACAGATACGCAGTATTTT.

The chain couples TRBV6-6 to TRBJ2-1; D is unclear. V lost 6 bases to trimming and J lost 8 bases, with 11 bases between them. The CDR3 sequence is 12 residues long. Germline values: CDR1 MNHNY, CDR2 SVGAGI (reference sequence). The DNA for the CDR3 is TGTGCCAGCAGCAACCGTGGGGATGAGCAGTTCTTC. The encoded protein is CASSNRGDEQFF.

The chain recombines TRBV11-3 with TRBJ2-7; D possibly corresponds to TRBD2 (5 bases). Trimming removed 0 bases at V and 1 base at J, with 10 bases between. From germline, CDR1 is SGHNT and CDR2 YENEEA. The length of the CDR3 is 15 residues. The CDR3 spells CASSLDSGSSYEQYF. CDR3 bases: TGTGCCAGCAGCTTAGATAGTGGGAGTTCCTACGAGCAGTACTTC.

The chain is built from TRBV30 and TRBJ2-1; 13 bases are a match to TRBD2. This CDR3 has 16 amino acids. The junction had 8 bases not matched to a gene; V was cut back by 2 bases and J by 7 bases. Germline loops: CDR1 GTSNPN, CDR2 SVGIG (reference sequence). CDR3 bases: TGTGCCTGGAGTACACTAGCGGGAGGGGGTACGAATGAGCAGTTCTTC. It codes for CAWSTLAGGGTNEQFF.